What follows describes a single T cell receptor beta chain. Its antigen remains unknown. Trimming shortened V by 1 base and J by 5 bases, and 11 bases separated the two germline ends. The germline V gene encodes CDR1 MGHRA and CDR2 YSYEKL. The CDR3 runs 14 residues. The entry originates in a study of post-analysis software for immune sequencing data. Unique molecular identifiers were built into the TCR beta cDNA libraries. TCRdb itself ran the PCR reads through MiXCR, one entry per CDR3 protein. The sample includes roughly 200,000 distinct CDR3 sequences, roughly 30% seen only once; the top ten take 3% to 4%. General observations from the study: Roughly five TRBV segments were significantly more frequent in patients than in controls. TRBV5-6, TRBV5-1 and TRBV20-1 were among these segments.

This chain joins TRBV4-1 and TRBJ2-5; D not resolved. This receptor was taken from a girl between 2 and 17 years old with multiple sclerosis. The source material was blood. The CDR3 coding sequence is TGCGCCAGCAGCCAAGTCCCCTTGATGGAGACCCAGTACTTC. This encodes CASSQVPLMETQYF.